Following are 2 T cell receptor beta chains from one sample sequenced in a study of TIL therapy for anti-PD-1-resistant metastatic lung cancer. This was the immunoSEQ v3 assay. The data were produced by immunoSEQ multiplex PCR, yet TCRdb's version contains in-frame clones alone and is incomplete. The sample lists 50,000 to 60,000 clones; approximately 80% were seen once. Time point specified: pre-treatment sample, taken before nivolumab and TIL therapy. This specimen was blood, taken at baseline. The receptors derive from a person between 25 and 80 years old with non-small cell lung cancer.

The rearrangement joins TRBV19 to TRBJ2-5; 7 bases are shared with TRBD1. The CDR3 is 17 amino acids. J lost 0 bases, V lost 3 bases, and 10 bases had no gene match. Germline V CDR1 and CDR2: LNHDA, SQIVND (reference sequence). CDR3 coding DNA: TGTGCCAGTAGTATCCTTTCCGGGACAGAGTACCAAGAGACCCAGTACTTC. This translates into CASSILSGTEYQETQYF.

The chain links TRBV19 to TRBJ2-3, with D hard to call. This CDR3 has 11 amino acids. Germline CDR1 is LNHDA and CDR2 is SQIVND (reference sequence). Trimming took 5 bases from V and 2 from J, leaving 2 bases between them. CDR3 in DNA: TGTGCCAGTAGTTTCACAGATACGCAGTATTTT. This codes for CASSFTDTQYF.